This TCR beta chain was profiled in a study of patients and donors after allogeneic stem cell transplantation. TCRdb re-derived calls from the RT-PCR reads in MiXCR, one entry per CDR3 protein. The sample lists about 200,000 distinct CDR3 sequences, less than 50% occurring once. The origin of this receptor is a human donor who was either an allogeneic HSCT recipient or a stem cell or donor lymphocyte infusion donor (not recorded which). It is not recorded whose cells these are; they may come from a transplant donor. Sequencing was carried out using blood, either unsorted or a sorted T cell fraction (not recorded which).

The CDR3 nucleotides read TGTGCCAGCTCACCCGGGACTACGAACACCGGGGAGCTGTTTTTT. Amino acids: CASSPGTTNTGELFF. V is TRBV18 and J is TRBJ2-2; 7 bases are a match to TRBD2. Trimming at V came to 3 bases and at J to 0 bases, leaving 1 base not matched to a gene. From germline, CDR1 is KGHSH and CDR2 LQKENI. CDR3 length: 15 residues.